This T cell receptor (beta chain) was captured by sequencing in a study of blood T cell repertoires in COVID-19. Method: immunoSEQ multiplex PCR; TCRdb's copy keeps in-frame clones and lacks some. The sample lists approximately 280,000 clones, 86% occurring once. The CDR3 consists of 14 residues. Germline V gene data show CDR1 as MNHEY and CDR2 as SVGAGI. With 4 bases clipped from V and 0 bases from J, the junction kept 2 bases outside the gene matches. The specimen sequenced was PBMCs or T cells enriched from blood (not recorded which). This chain uses TRBV6-5 with TRBJ1-2; TRBD1 matches 7 bases. This clonotype was sampled from a woman aged 18-29 years who had recovered from COVID-19. The CDR3 here is CASSLGQANYGYTF. The CDR3 nucleotides read TGTGCCAGCAGTTTAGGACAGGCTAACTATGGCTACACCTTC.